A selection of T cell receptor beta chains follows, all from one sample in a study of identifying expanded T cells in peripheral blood. This table comes from immunoSEQ multiplex PCR, and its TCRdb copy is limited to in-frame clones, with some not included. Among around 100,000 clones, around 89% were seen once, and the ten largest hold 13% to 15%. The sample taken for sequencing was blood. All receptors come from a person aged 18 to 75 in good health. Each CDR3 is given without its conserved first and last residue.

J gene | V gene | CDR3 protein
TRBJ2-3 | TRBV6-1 | ASHRDAGTDTQY
TRBJ2-6 | TRBV4-2 | ASSQDRASAGANVLT
TRBJ2-7 | TRBV6-5 | ASSSERDGSYEQY
TRBJ2-3 | TRBV5-1 | ASSLGGGGDTQY
TRBJ1-2 | TRBV9 | ASSLSDGLGSGYT
TRBJ2-3 | TRBV7-6 | ASSPTTSSTDTQY
TRBJ2-1 | TRBV9 | ASSPDPAGRRRIDQF
TRBJ1-1 | TRBV23-1 | ASSQSFTRRTEAF
TRBJ2-2 | TRBV9 | ASSVDRANTGELF
TRBJ2-1 | TRBV7-2 | ASSVIIAVSYNEQF
TRBJ1-2 | TRBV7-9 | ASSLAAANYGYT
TRBJ2-1 | TRBV9 | ASSVAEPNEQF
TRBJ2-6 | TRBV7-8 | ASSFVGANVLT
TRBJ2-1 | TRBV11-3 | ASSSPRDGDNEQF
TRBJ2-5 | TRBV15 | ATSRGTSGRWETQY
TRBJ2-5 | TRBV5-1 | ASSSQDSQETQY
TRBJ2-1 | TRBV27 | ALRTSGGEEQF
TRBJ2-1 | TRBV10-3 | AISSDPSSYNEQF
TRBJ1-4 | TRBV19 | ASSMGRDGSTNEKLF
TRBJ2-7 | TRBV5-6 | ASSREGGANEQY
TRBJ2-7 | TRBV2 | ASSERVSGGGYEQY
TRBJ2-7 | TRBV13 | ASSLNGADYEQY
TRBJ2-4 | TRBV7-2 | ASSLGPASGGAKNIQY
TRBJ1-2 | TRBV30 | AWSVGHGNYGYT
TRBJ1-1 | TRBV5-1 | ASSLGQPKNTEAF
TRBJ2-7 | TRBV12-5 | ASGCTTVSYEQY
TRBJ1-3 | TRBV6-5 | ASRVSGGNTIY
TRBJ2-1 | TRBV4-2 | ASSQVGQGADEQF
TRBJ2-7 | TRBV7-8 | ASSSLAVSSYEQY
TRBJ1-1 | TRBV7-9 | ASSQGSTEAF
TRBJ2-7 | TRBV6-5 | ASSSNSYEQY
TRBJ1-3 | TRBV11-2 | ASSLDGFSGNTIY
TRBJ1-5 | TRBV11-2 | ASSPRQGQPQH
TRBJ2-1 | TRBV19 | ASTRLAGISDNEQF
TRBJ2-7 | TRBV6-5 | ASSYSRDPNHEQY
TRBJ1-1 | TRBV7-8 | ASSPTRASPNTEAF
TRBJ1-1 | TRBV28 | ASSSPGRLNTEAF
TRBJ2-5 | TRBV13 | ASSPRTSGNVYQETQY
TRBJ1-5 | TRBV19 | ASSPNQGISNQPQH
TRBJ1-2 | TRBV11-2 | ASSSPDRIYGYT
TRBJ1-2 | TRBV7-2 | ASSLRGFYGYT
TRBJ2-2 | TRBV5-1 | ASSFRGNGNTGELF
TRBJ1-4 | TRBV18 | ASSEGGTFNEKLF